This T cell receptor beta chain was documented in a study of T cell responses to AZD1222 COVID-19 vaccine. On this clone itself: What it binds is not known.

Only in-frame clones appear in the TCRdb table, and some are missing; sequencing was by immunoSEQ multiplex PCR. The sample lists 150,000 to 200,000 clones, roughly 92% seen once, with roughly 1.3% in the top ten. CDR3 size: 11 residues. The V and J ends lost 6 bases and 9 bases respectively, with 9 bases between them. CDR1 is SNHLY and CDR2 is FYNNEI in the germline V gene. Findings and caveats of the study: Epitopes outside B.1.351 and B.1.1.7 mutated regions reportedly drew nearly half of spike TCRs. Following two doses of AZD1222, Spike-specific TCR breadth and depth rose.

The sequenced sample was peripheral blood, obtained on day 0 of AZD1222 vaccination. The rearrangement joins TRBV2 to TRBJ2-1; a possible D gene is TRBD1 (5 bases). The TCR originated in an adult in good health. In nucleotides, the CDR3 is TGTGCCAGCAGCAGACAGTCTGAGCAGTTCTTC. Translation gives CASSRQSEQFF.